Each of the 24 T cell receptor beta chains below was sequenced from the same sample in a study of siplizumab effects on memory and regulatory T cells. The table came from immunoSEQ multiplex PCR; TCRdb's copy has only in-frame clones and leaves some out. The sample lists 100,000 or so clones, roughly 94% occurring once. Sequenced: non-Treg CD4+ T cells sorted from blood. The receptors were gathered from a human donor in good health.

This chain connects TRBV9 to TRBJ1-6, with 10 bases fitting TRBD1. Trimming cost V 4 bases and J 10 bases; bases outside gene matches: 11. This CDR3 has 16 residues. Per germline, CDR1 SGDLS and CDR2 YYNGEE. In DNA, the CDR3 is TGTGCCAGCAGCCCATCGACAGGGGGCGTAGAGTCACCCCTCCACTTT. It yields the protein CASSPSTGGVESPLHF.

The V gene is TRBV5-4, the J gene TRBJ2-5; maybe TRBD2 (5 bases). Germline V gives CDR1 SGHNT, CDR2 YYREEE (reference sequence). Trimming cost V 3 bases and J 2 bases, with 11 bases left between them. The CDR3 is 14 residues long. CDR3 coding DNA: TGTGCCAGCAGCTCCTCGGGCGGGCAAGAGACCCAGTACTTC. It is translated as CASSSSGGQETQYF.

The sample holds a few counts of this clone. The CDR3 loop is CASSPGRSLQETQYF. The CDR3 region has the DNA TGTGCCAGCAGTCCGGGACGTAGTCTCCAAGAGACCCAGTACTTC. The chain is built from TRBV28 and TRBJ2-5; D is tentatively TRBD1 or TRBD2 (5 bases each). The CDR3 covers 15 residues. Germline V lookup: CDR1 MDHEN, CDR2 SYDVKM. V shed 5 bases and J shed 1 base, with 14 bases lying between them.

The V call is TRBV5-1, the J call TRBJ2-7; 12 nucleotides align to TRBD1. The CDR3 totals 14 residues. Losses at the gene ends were 4 bases for V and 7 bases for J; bases not matched to a gene: 6. Germline-derived CDR1 and CDR2 are SGHRS and YFSETQ. The CDR3 DNA follows: TGCGCCAGCAGCCCCGGGACAGGGGGCCGGGAGCAGTACTTC. The encoded protein is CASSPGTGGREQYF.

This chain links TRBV29-1 with TRBJ1-3; D not resolved. Trimming removed 1 base from V and 1 base from J, with 5 bases in between. CDR1 is SQVTM and CDR2 is ANQGSEA in the germline V gene. The CDR3 extends over 13 amino acids. The CDR3 region has the DNA TGCAGCGTTGAAGGTGTATCTGGAAACACCATATATTTT. Translated: CSVEGVSGNTIYF.

The chain couples TRBV19 to TRBJ2-7; 9 nucleotides agree with TRBD1. The CDR3 has 14 amino acids. Germline V gene sequence: CDR1 LNHDA, CDR2 SQIVND (reference sequence). J gave up 6 bases and V 6 bases, and 9 bases lay outside the gene matches. The CDR3 sequence: CASSPAGTGREQYF. The DNA of the CDR3 is TGTGCCAGTAGCCCGGCCGGGACAGGGCGCGAGCAGTACTTC.

As DNA, the CDR3 is TGTGCCAGCAACCTAGCGGGAGTCCGTAATGAGCAGTTCTTC. Its translation: CASNLAGVRNEQFF. The chain uses TRBV28 and TRBJ2-1, with 10 nucleotides matching TRBD2. CDR1 and CDR2 from the germline V gene are MDHEN and SYDVKM. The CDR3 spans 14 residues. The junction had 7 bases not matched to a gene; V was cut back by 7 bases and J by 7 bases.

J is TRBJ1-1 and V is TRBV4-1; 8 bases align to TRBD1. The CDR3 is 14 amino acids. V shed 2 bases and J 4 bases; nucleotides not matched to a gene: 3. In germline, CDR1 is MGHRA, CDR2 YSYEKL. CDR3 DNA sequence: TGCGCCAGCAGCCAAATGGGGACAGGCACTGAAGCTTTCTTT. It yields the protein CASSQMGTGTEAFF.

V usage is TRBV29-1 and J usage is TRBJ2-7, with D perhaps matching TRBD1 (5 bases). V lost 8 bases to trimming and J lost 5 bases, with 13 bases between them. The CDR3 totals 11 residues. CDR1 is SQVTM and CDR2 is ANQGSEA in the germline V gene. The CDR3 reads CSLRQGNEQYF. CDR3 DNA: TGCAGCTTGAGGCAGGGAAACGAGCAGTACTTC.

The rearrangement links TRBV2 to TRBJ2-5, with D possibly TRBD1 on 5 matching bases. The CDR3 has 12 residues. Trimming cost V 8 bases and J 3 bases, with 10 bases left between them. From germline, CDR1 is SNHLY and CDR2 FYNNEI. This CDR3 reads CASRTLKETQYF. The CDR3 DNA reads TGTGCCAGCCGGACACTTAAAGAGACCCAGTACTTC.

This sequence joins TRBV28 and TRBJ2-1; TRBD2 matches at 7 bases. Germline V gene sequence: CDR1 MDHEN, CDR2 SYDVKM. V dropped 8 bases and J dropped 4; count of bases not matched to a gene: 11. CDR3 size: 15 residues. The CDR3 protein is CASAWEGGSYNEQFF. Written as DNA, the CDR3 is TGTGCCAGCGCCTGGGAGGGCGGGAGTTACAATGAGCAGTTCTTC.

This chain links TRBV5-1 with TRBJ2-4; D assignment may be TRBD1 or TRBD2 (5 bases each). The CDR3 contains 13 residues. The germline V gene has CDR1 SGHRS and CDR2 YFSETQ. V lost 4 bases to trimming and J lost 13 bases, with 18 bases between them. CDR3 DNA sequence: TGCGCCAGCAGCCAAGAGCCCGGGACGGAACAGTACTTC. Translation gives CASSQEPGTEQYF.

The chain couples TRBV5-1 to TRBJ2-7; no firm D call. CDR3 length equals 13 residues. V lost 4 bases and J lost 6, with 14 bases in between. The germline gives CDR1 SGHRS, CDR2 YFSETQ. The CDR3 DNA reads as TGCGCCAGCAGCCCACGTTCTAAGGGCGAGCAGTACTTC. Encoded protein: CASSPRSKGEQYF.

This chain joins TRBV6-5 and TRBJ1-1, with D perhaps TRBD1 (5 bases). The V gene's germline CDR1 is MNHEY and CDR2 SVGAGI. The CDR3 totals 14 residues. V lost 6 bases, J lost 1 base, and 12 bases lay in between. CDR3 residues: CASRSGFGNTEAFF. CDR3 nucleotides: TGTGCCAGCAGGTCAGGGTTTGGGAACACTGAAGCTTTCTTT.

The chain uses TRBV10-3 and TRBJ1-1; 7 bases fit TRBD1. In germline, CDR1 is ENHRY, CDR2 SYGVKD. CDR3 length: 14 residues. V lost 3 bases to trimming and J lost 1 base; unmatched junction nucleotides: 2. As DNA, the CDR3 is TGTGCCATCAGTGACCGGGACAGGAACACTGAAGCTTTCTTT. Encoded protein: CAISDRDRNTEAFF.

The CDR3 sequence is CASSQGLSFLGTDTQYF. The CDR3 coding sequence is TGTGCCAGCAGCCAAGGACTGTCGTTTTTGGGGACAGATACGCAGTATTTT. This chain links TRBV14 with TRBJ2-3; unclear D gene. Trimming cost V 1 base and J 3 bases, with 17 bases left between them. The CDR3 extends over 17 amino acids. Germline V gene data show CDR1 as SGHDN and CDR2 as FVKESK.

This clone appeared a single time. The chain has TRBV7-9 and TRBJ2-3, with D perhaps TRBD2 (5 bases). This CDR3 is built from 12 residues. Germline V CDR1 and CDR2: SEHNR, FQNEAQ (reference sequence). V lost 1 base to trimming and J lost 9 bases, with 8 bases between them. The CDR3 DNA reads as TGTGCCAGCAGCTTAGGAGGGCAAACGCAGTATTTT. Encoded protein: CASSLGGQTQYF.

The chain recombines TRBV25-1 with TRBJ2-7, with TRBD1 matching over 7 bases. V shed 3 bases and J 6 bases; nucleotides not matched to a gene: 5. The CDR3 is 13 amino acids. CDR1 is MGHDK and CDR2 is SYGVNS in the germline V gene. CDR3 bases: TGTGCCAGCAGTGACGGACAGGTGCGCGAGCAGTACTTC. Encoded protein: CASSDGQVREQYF.

The chain carries TRBV19 and TRBJ1-1; no clear D gene. Trimming took 3 bases from V and 8 from J, leaving 10 bases between them. The CDR3 is 12 amino acids. CDR1 and CDR2 (germline): LNHDA, SQIVND (reference sequence). The CDR3 nucleotides are TGTGCCAGTAGTATTATGGGAGCCGAAGCTTTCTTT. It codes for CASSIMGAEAFF.

This sequence joins TRBV29-1 and TRBJ2-2; 8 positions agree with TRBD1. Germline V CDR1 and CDR2: SQVTM, ANQGSEA. CDR3 size: 16 residues. Trimming at V came to 6 bases and at J to 4 bases, leaving 13 bases not matched to a gene. The CDR3 DNA is TGCAGCGTCGTATCGTCAGGGGGCACAAGCACCGGGGAGCTGTTTTTT. Amino acid sequence: CSVVSSGGTSTGELFF.

The rearrangement uses TRBV5-1 and TRBJ2-3; the D gene could be TRBD1 or TRBD2 (5 bases each). Trimming cost V 1 base and J 0 bases, with 12 bases left between them. The CDR3 is made up of 16 amino acids. Per the germline V gene, CDR1 is SGHRS and CDR2 is YFSETQ. The DNA of the CDR3 is TGCGCCAGCAGCTTGACTCGAGGGGCTAGCACAGATACGCAGTATTTT. Translation: CASSLTRGASTDTQYF.

This chain uses TRBV18 with TRBJ2-5, with TRBD2 as a possible D gene (5 bases). Germline CDR1 KGHSH, CDR2 LQKENI. CDR3 size: 17 residues. Trimming cost V 3 bases and J 1 base, with 18 bases left between them. The CDR3 DNA reads as TGTGCCAGCTCACCCCAATTGAGGGTTTCAGGCCAAGAGACCCAGTACTTC. The encoded protein is CASSPQLRVSGQETQYF.

V and J are TRBV10-2 and TRBJ1-1, with a tentative D call TRBD1 (6 bases). The CDR3 covers 15 residues. CDR1 and CDR2 from the germline V gene are WSHSY and SAAADI. V gave up 8 bases and J gave up 4 bases, with 20 bases separating them. CDR3 region: CASLVSQGPATEAFF. In DNA, the CDR3 is TGCGCCAGCCTAGTGTCACAGGGCCCGGCCACTGAAGCTTTCTTT.

The chain is built from TRBV6-1 and TRBJ2-3; the D gene could be TRBD1 or TRBD2 (5 bases each). The CDR3 is 14 residues long. Trimming removed 7 bases at V and 0 bases at J, with 11 bases between. CDR1 and CDR2 from the germline V gene are MNHNS and SASEGT. CDR3 loop: CASIWGPSTDTQYF. The CDR3 coding sequence is TGTGCCAGCATTTGGGGACCAAGCACAGATACGCAGTATTTT.